This TCR beta chain was obtained from a study of blood T cells in healthy people across ages (dated by TCRdb to between 2014 and 2017). At the level of the whole study: Template switching captured roughly one uniquely barcoded TCR beta cDNA molecule per two T cells in model experiments. Two additional independent replicas of 1 million unique cDNA reads from the same blood draw were analyzed for two donors (one aged 18 to 30 and one aged 80 or older). The study measured age-related changes in TCR beta repertoire diversity using deep sequencing normalized with unique cDNA molecular identifiers. To avoid experimental bias, donors of different ages were distributed randomly across sequencing lanes. The donors were divided into four age groups: young (average around 16 years), middle-aged (approximately 41), aged (approximately 62) and long-lived (about 80). Points the paper makes about the study in general: The CMV infection status of donors was not known, potentially confounding age-related changes in expanded clonotypes. As age increased, observed TCR beta diversity per million T cells dropped in a roughly linear way, and a significant reduction was already evident by age around 41. Since profiling was done on bulk unsorted PBMCs, naive and antigen-experienced compartments could not be conclusively compared. Observed TCR beta diversity correlated strongly with the percentage of naive T cells measured by flow cytometry. The long-lived group showed more naive CD4+ T cells, fewer expanded clones and increased TCR diversity than the aged group, suggesting age selection. Estimates of total diversity based on one million sequenced T cells were regarded as lower bounds and as underestimates.

To prepare the library, 5' RACE was applied. Sequencing was performed on an Illumina HiSeq 2500. The second PCR ran for roughly 6 to 11 cycles and used a J-beta primer mix along with a sample-barcoded 5' primer. A unique molecular identifier was introduced onto each TCR beta cDNA molecule by a template-switch 5' adaptor carrying 12 random nucleotides. Each sample yielded at least 3 million CDR3-containing paired-end reads. First-strand cDNA was synthesized from all RNA with the Mint cDNA synthesis kit, primed by a TRBC-specific oligonucleotide. After uracil-DNA glycosylase treatment, a first 18-cycle PCR used universal primers M1SS and BC2_uni_R on all cDNA. In the source study's methods: For normalization, 1 million high-quality reads, each with a distinct molecular identifier, were randomly selected from each sample. Instead of being binned into consensus sequences, reads that shared molecular identifiers were thrown out. MiTCR, run with a Q25 quality threshold and the strictest error-elimination algorithm, handled CDR3 identification, clonotype clustering and error correction. A nonparametric unseen species model with Euler transformation was used to estimate a lower bound on total TCR beta diversity. TCRdb reran the public reads through fastp at Q25 and MiXCR, keeping productive beta chains. Every CDR3 protein is listed once, alongside the most common genes and DNA of its rows. Clone size and V and J calls follow TCRdb, not the original study. In this sample the table shows about 1.4 million distinct CDR3 sequences, approximately 63% of which occur a single time. The top ten clones comprise roughly 6.3% of the sample.

Donors were a few dozen systemically healthy Caucasian individuals from Russia aged roughly 6 to 95 years. Each donor gave 9 to 10 milliliters of peripheral blood, collected into EDTA-treated Vacutainer tubes. Ficoll-Paque density-gradient centrifugation was used to isolate PBMCs, with at least 6.5 million per sample. Trizol reagent was used to extract total RNA from the PBMCs, yielding at least 6 micrograms per sample. For every donor, flow cytometry on a PBMC aliquot measured the percentage of naive CD45RAhigh/CD27high T cells. As concerns this clonotype: What antigen it recognizes has not been identified. Base qualities were left out, and no much larger clone turns up one base away.

Sequencing was performed on blood. This clonotype was obtained from a young man in good health.

The DNA is TGTGCCAGCAGTTACTCGAAAGTCCAGCAGCCCCAGCATTTT. The encoded protein is CASSYSKVQQPQHF. The receptor chain draws on TRBV6-5 and TRBJ1-5, with no confidently assigned D gene. The CDR3 measures 14 amino acids from cysteine to phenylalanine. Here the CDR3 DNA is all that survives: 42 bases in frame from base 1. Sequences MNHEY (CDR1) and SVGAGI (CDR2) are obtained from the germline V gene. V is cut by 0 bases and J by 7 bases, and the space between the germline ends is 10 bases.